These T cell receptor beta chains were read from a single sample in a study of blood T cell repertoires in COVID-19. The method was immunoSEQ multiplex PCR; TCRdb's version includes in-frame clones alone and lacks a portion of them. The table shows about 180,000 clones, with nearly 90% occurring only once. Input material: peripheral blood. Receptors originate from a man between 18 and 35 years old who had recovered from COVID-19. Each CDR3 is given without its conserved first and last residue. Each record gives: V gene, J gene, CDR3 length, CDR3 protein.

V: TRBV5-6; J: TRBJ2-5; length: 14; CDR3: ASSLKGLVGQETQY
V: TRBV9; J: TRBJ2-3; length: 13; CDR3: ASSPRDSGTDTQY
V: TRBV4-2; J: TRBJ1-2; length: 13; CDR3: ASSQEDAGNYGYT
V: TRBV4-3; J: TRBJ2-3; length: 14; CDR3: ASSRTGTVTTDTQY
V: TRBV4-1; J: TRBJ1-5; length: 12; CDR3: ASSLRQGHQPQH
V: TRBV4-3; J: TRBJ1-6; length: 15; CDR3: ASSQDVSGGGNSPLH
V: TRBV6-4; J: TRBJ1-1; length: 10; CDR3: ASSDGGISTF
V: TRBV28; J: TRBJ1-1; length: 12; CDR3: ASLGPGRYTEAF
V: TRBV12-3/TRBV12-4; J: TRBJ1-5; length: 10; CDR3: ASSYGNQPQH
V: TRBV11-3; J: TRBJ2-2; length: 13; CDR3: ASSAGTSGVGELF
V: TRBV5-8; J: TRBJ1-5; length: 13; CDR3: ASSLRDSSNQPQH
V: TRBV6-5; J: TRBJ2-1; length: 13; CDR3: ASSSTSGNYNEQF